This T cell receptor (beta chain) came from a study of beta chain features in type 1 diabetes. Germline V CDR1 and CDR2: SQVTM, ANQGSEA. The CDR3 consists of 13 residues. Trimming removed 5 bases from V and 1 base from J, with 12 bases in between. This clone was counted many times. Reverse transcribing all isolated RNA meant expressed TCRB transcripts were sequenced. Clones were sequenced by immunoSEQ multiplex PCR, and TCRdb holds only the in-frame ones, with some missing. The repertoire holds about 330,000 clones, roughly 11% seen once, with over 0.015% in the top ten. The chain is built from TRBV29-1 and TRBJ2-7, with unresolved D. The sequencing sample was made of naive CD4+ T cells from blood. This TCR derives from a woman aged 25 to 39 in good health. This CDR3 reads CSVRTVPSYEQYF. The CDR3 DNA is TGCAGCGTTCGTACAGTGCCTTCCTACGAGCAGTACTTC.